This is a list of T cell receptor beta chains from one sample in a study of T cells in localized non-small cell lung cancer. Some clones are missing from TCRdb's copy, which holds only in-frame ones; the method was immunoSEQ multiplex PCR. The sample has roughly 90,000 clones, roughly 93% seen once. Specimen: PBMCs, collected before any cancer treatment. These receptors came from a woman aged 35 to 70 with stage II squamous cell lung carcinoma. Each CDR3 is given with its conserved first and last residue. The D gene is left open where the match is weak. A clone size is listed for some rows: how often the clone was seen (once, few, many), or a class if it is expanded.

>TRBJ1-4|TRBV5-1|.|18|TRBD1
TGCGCCAGCAGCCTTAGGGGACAGGGAACACGGGCGGTTGAAAAACTGTTTTTT
CASSLRGQGTRAVEKLFF
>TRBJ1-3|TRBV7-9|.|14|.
TGTGCCAGCAGCTCACAGGGACCTGGAAACACCATATATTTT
CASSSQGPGNTIYF
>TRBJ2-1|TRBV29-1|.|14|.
TGCAGCGTAGGCGGGGGCAGCTCCTACAATGAGCAGTTCTTC
CSVGGGSSYNEQFF
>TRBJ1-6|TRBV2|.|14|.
TGTGCCAGCAGTGGGGTGGGAGCAGGTTCACCCCTCCACTTT
CASSGVGAGSPLHF
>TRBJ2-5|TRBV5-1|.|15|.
TGCGCCAGCAGCTCCCGGGCTTCGTACCAAGAGACCCAGTACTTC
CASSSRASYQETQYF
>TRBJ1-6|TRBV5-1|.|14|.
TGCGCCAGCAGCCTGTCCTCCCCCAATTCACCCCTCCACTTT
CASSLSSPNSPLHF
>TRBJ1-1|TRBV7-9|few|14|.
TGTGCCAGCAGCTCGAGACAGGAAGACACTGAAGCTTTCTTT
CASSSRQEDTEAFF
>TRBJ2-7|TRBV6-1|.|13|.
TGTGCCAGCAGTCAGAGGGGCACCTACGAGCAGTACTTC
CASSQRGTYEQYF
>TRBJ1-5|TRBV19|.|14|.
TGTGCCAGTAGTATCCTGCAGGGTGGTCAGCCCCAGCATTTT
CASSILQGGQPQHF
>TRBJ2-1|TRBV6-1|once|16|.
TGTGCCAGCAGTGAGGGGGACTTGACCTCTTACAATGAGCAGTTCTTC
CASSEGDLTSYNEQFF
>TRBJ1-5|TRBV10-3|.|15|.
TGTGCCATCAGTGAGTCGATTCAGGGAGCCCAGCCCCAGCATTTT
CAISESIQGAQPQHF
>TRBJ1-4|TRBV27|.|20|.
TGTGCCAGCAGTTCCCGGTATCAGCACCCCGCAGTCGCAACTAATGAAAAACTGTTTTTT
CASSSRYQHPAVATNEKLFF
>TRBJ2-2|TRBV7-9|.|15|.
TGTGCCAGCAGCTTAGCTCGGGGGAACACCGGGGAGCTGTTTTTT
CASSLARGNTGELFF
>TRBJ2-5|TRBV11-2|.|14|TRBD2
TGTGCCAGCAGCTCTCTAGCGGGTCAGGGGACCCAGTACTTC
CASSSLAGQGTQYF
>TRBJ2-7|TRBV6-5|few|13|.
TGTGCCAGCAGTCTTGAAGGACAGTACGAGCAGTACTTC
CASSLEGQYEQYF
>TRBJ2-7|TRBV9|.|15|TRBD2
TGTGCCAGCAGCGCCCTAGCGGGGGGGCGTCAAGAGCAGTACTTC
CASSALAGGRQEQYF
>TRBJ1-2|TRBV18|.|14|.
TGTGCCAGCTCACCACCGGGCAGCTACTATGGCTACACCTTC
CASSPPGSYYGYTF
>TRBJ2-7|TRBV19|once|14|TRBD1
TGTGCCAGTAGGGTTGGGCAGGGGGCCTACGAGCAGTACTTC
CASRVGQGAYEQYF
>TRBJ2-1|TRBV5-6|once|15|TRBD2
TGTGCCAGCAGCTTCGCCCCCCGGGAGGTCGATGAGCAGTTCTTC
CASSFAPREVDEQFF
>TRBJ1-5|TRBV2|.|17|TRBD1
TGTGCCAGCAGTGCCTGGGACAGTTTTTCTGGGAATCAGCCCCAGCATTTT
CASSAWDSFSGNQPQHF
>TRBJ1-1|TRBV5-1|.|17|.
TGCGCCAGCAGCGCCCTGGGGCAGGGGCCCATGAACACTGAAGCTTTCTTT
CASSALGQGPMNTEAFF
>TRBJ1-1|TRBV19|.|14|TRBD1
TGTGCCAGTAGACCGGACAGGGGGAACACTGAAGCTTTCTTT
CASRPDRGNTEAFF
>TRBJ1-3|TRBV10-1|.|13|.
TGCGCCAGCAGTGAGTCTGGTGGAAACACCATATATTTT
CASSESGGNTIYF
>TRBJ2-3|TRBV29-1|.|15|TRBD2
TGCAGCGTTGAAGATAGGTCGCGGGGGACAGATACGCAGTATTTT
CSVEDRSRGTDTQYF
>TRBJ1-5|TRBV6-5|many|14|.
TGTGCCAGCAGTTACTCAGGGGGCAATCAGCCCCAGCATTTT
CASSYSGGNQPQHF
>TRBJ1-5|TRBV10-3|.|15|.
TGTGCCATCAGTGAGGGACAGAATAGCAATCAGCCCCAGCATTTT
CAISEGQNSNQPQHF
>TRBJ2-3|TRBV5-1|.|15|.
TGCGCCAGCCTAAAACGGGAAACTAGCACAGATACGCAGTATTTT
CASLKRETSTDTQYF
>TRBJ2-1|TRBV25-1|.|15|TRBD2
TGTGCCAGCACCGAAGGCCCCACTAGCGGGAATGAGCAGTTCTTC
CASTEGPTSGNEQFF